This record looks at one T cell receptor (beta chain) sequence and its context. The antigen remains unidentified. The data are from a study of T cell responses to AZD1222 COVID-19 vaccine. Findings and caveats of the study: Seropositive at baseline were only a handful of AZD1222 recipients.

Some clones are missing from TCRdb's copy, which holds only in-frame ones; the method was immunoSEQ multiplex PCR. The table lists approximately 160,000 clones, roughly 93% of them singletons, with more than 0.8% in the top ten. Germline assignment: CDR1 SGHAT and CDR2 FQNNGV. The CDR3 extends over 13 amino acids. J was trimmed by 14 bases and V by 4 bases; bases with no gene match: 6. Source: peripheral blood, taken on day 0 of AZD1222 vaccination. The receptor was isolated from an adult in good health. The genes are TRBV11-2 and TRBJ1-6; 9 bases are shared with TRBD1. This CDR3 reads CASSSPGQGSLHF. The CDR3 nucleotides are TGTGCCAGCAGCTCCCCGGGACAGGGCTCCCTCCACTTT.